A selection of T cell receptor beta chains follows, all from one sample in a study of blood T cell repertoires in COVID-19. Sequenced by immunoSEQ multiplex PCR; TCRdb stores in-frame clones only, minus some. The table includes approximately 200,000 clones, more than 75% detected once. The sample was peripheral blood. These receptors all come from a man aged 45-60 years who had recovered from COVID-19. The CDR3 runs from the conserved cysteine through the conserved F or W. D genes are given only for firm matches. The size field is filled for only some rows; it gives once, few, many or a size class.

d_call,j_call,clone_size,v_call,cdr3_nt,cdr3_aa
TRBD2,TRBJ2-7,-,TRBV18,TGTGCCAGCTCACCACCGTCGGGAGGGTCCTACGAGCAGTACTTC,CASSPPSGGSYEQYF
-,TRBJ2-1,-,TRBV29-1,TGCAGCGTCAGGGGGGTCAAATGGGATGAGCAGTTCTTC,CSVRGVKWDEQFF
-,TRBJ2-3,-,TRBV27,TGTGCCAGCACCCAAAGGGCTAGTGGGCGGGTCGGCACAGATACGCAGTATTTT,CASTQRASGRVGTDTQYF
-,TRBJ1-2,-,TRBV6-4,TGTGCCAGCAGTGAGACAGGAAACTATGGCTACACCTTC,CASSETGNYGYTF
TRBD2,TRBJ2-5,-,TRBV2,TGTGCCAGCAGTGATCGCCTAGCGGGAGTTGTGGCCCAGTACTTC,CASSDRLAGVVAQYF
-,TRBJ1-2,-,TRBV21-1,TGTGCCAGCGGTGGGACTTATCCCTTC,CASGGTYPF
TRBD1,TRBJ2-6,-,TRBV5-1,TGCGCCAGCAGCTCGGGGACAGGTCCCTCTGGGGCCAACGTCCTGACTTTC,CASSSGTGPSGANVLTF
TRBD2,TRBJ2-7,-,TRBV27,TGTGCCAGCAGCCGACCGTCCCCCGGGTTAGCGGGGGCCTACGAGCAGTACTTC,CASSRPSPGLAGAYEQYF
-,TRBJ1-2,-,TRBV28,TGTGCCAGCAGTTTAGGGGGGGGTAACTATGGCTACACCTTC,CASSLGGGNYGYTF
-,TRBJ2-2,-,TRBV11-2,TGTGCCAGCAGCTTATACTCGAACACCGGGGAGCTGTTTTTT,CASSLYSNTGELFF
-,TRBJ2-1,-,TRBV15,TGTGCCACCAGCAAGGGACTGGATTACAATGAGCAGTTCTTC,CATSKGLDYNEQFF
-,TRBJ2-7,-,TRBV27,TGTGCCAGCAGTTTTGGGGAGTCCCACGAGCAGTACTTC,CASSFGESHEQYF
-,TRBJ1-1,-,TRBV28,TGTGCCAGCAGTTTGGCGGGGGTGAACACTGAAGCTTTCTTT,CASSLAGVNTEAFF
-,TRBJ2-4,-,TRBV15,TGTGCCACCAGCAGAGGTATTTCGGGGGGCGCCGGCAAAAACATTCAGTACTTC,CATSRGISGGAGKNIQYF
-,TRBJ1-6,-,TRBV6-1,TGTGCCAGCAGTGAAGAAAGGGGAGGGTCACCCCTCCACTTT,CASSEERGGSPLHF
-,TRBJ1-6,-,TRBV6-5,TGTGCCAGCAGTTTTGCCTCCAGATCACCCCTCCACTTT,CASSFASRSPLHF
TRBD1,TRBJ2-1,-,TRBV18,TGTGCCAGCTCACAATCCGGGACAGGGATCTACAATGAGCAGTTCTTC,CASSQSGTGIYNEQFF
-,TRBJ2-3,once,TRBV7-9,TGTGCCAGCAGCTTAGTTGGTAGTGCAGATACGCAGTATTTT,CASSLVGSADTQYF
-,TRBJ1-3,-,TRBV7-2,TGTGCCAGCAGCTTAGCAGATCACGCGGGAAACACCATATATTTT,CASSLADHAGNTIYF
-,TRBJ1-1,-,TRBV30,TGTGCCTGGAGTCCAGGGGCCAACACTGAAGCTTTCTTT,CAWSPGANTEAFF
-,TRBJ2-6,-,TRBV7-2,TGTGCCAGCAGCAGACAAACCTCTGGGGCCAACGTCCTGACTTTC,CASSRQTSGANVLTF
TRBD1,TRBJ1-3,-,TRBV5-4,TGTGCCAGCACCCAGGGGACAGGCAGCTCTGGAAACACCATATATTTT,CASTQGTGSSGNTIYF
-,TRBJ2-1,-,TRBV18,TGTGCCAGCTCACCACTGGAGCTCCTCAATGAGCAGTTCTTC,CASSPLELLNEQFF
-,TRBJ1-1,few,TRBV28,TGTGCCAGCAGTCTGTACGGGGGGACTGAAGCTTTCTTT,CASSLYGGTEAFF
TRBD1,TRBJ2-3,-,TRBV10-1,TGCGCCAGCAGTCCCGGGACAGCCCTGGGAGATACGCAGTATTTT,CASSPGTALGDTQYF
-,TRBJ1-5,once,TRBV24-1,TGTGCCACCAGTGATTCAGGGTCGGGCAATCAGCCCCAGCATTTT,CATSDSGSGNQPQHF
-,TRBJ2-7,-,TRBV29-1,TGCAGCGTGCTATCCTACGAGCAGTACTTC,CSVLSYEQYF
-,TRBJ2-1,-,TRBV5-1,TGCGCCAGCAGCTTGGCTGCGAGCTCCTACAATGAGCAGTTCTTC,CASSLAASSYNEQFF
-,TRBJ2-1,once,TRBV24-1,TGTGCCACCAGCGACAGTCTTCTCGGCCATGAGCAGTTCTTC,CATSDSLLGHEQFF
TRBD1,TRBJ2-3,-,TRBV19,TGTGCCAGTAGCCACAGGGGGCTTGTCACAGATACGCAGTATTTT,CASSHRGLVTDTQYF
TRBD2,TRBJ2-5,-,TRBV27,TGTGCCAGCAGTTTACTTACGGGAGGTTTAGAGACCCAGTACTTC,CASSLLTGGLETQYF
-,TRBJ1-2,-,TRBV11-2,TGTGCCAGCAGCTTAGATACTGTCACAGCCTATGGCTACACCTTC,CASSLDTVTAYGYTF
TRBD2,TRBJ2-7,few,TRBV3-1/TRBV3-2,TGTGCCAGCAGCCATCCCACGACTAGCGGGAGGGAAGAGCAGTACTTC,CASSHPTTSGREEQYF
-,TRBJ2-2,-,TRBV11-2,TGTGCCAGCAAAAAGGTGGGAGTGACCGGGGAGCTGTTTTTT,CASKKVGVTGELFF
-,TRBJ2-1,once,TRBV5-1,TGCGCCAGCAGCTTCGGTGGAGTCACCTACAATGAGCAGTTCTTC,CASSFGGVTYNEQFF
-,TRBJ1-6,-,TRBV7-2,TGTGCCAGCAGCTTGCAGGGGAAGAGTGGTAATTCACCCCTCCACTTT,CASSLQGKSGNSPLHF
TRBD1,TRBJ2-1,-,TRBV27,TGTGCCAGCAGTTCATGGGACAGGGGGTCCAATGAGCAGTTCTTC,CASSSWDRGSNEQFF
-,TRBJ1-1,-,TRBV28,TGTGCCAGCAGTATCCATCCCACGGGGGAAGCTTTCTTT,CASSIHPTGEAFF
TRBD2,TRBJ2-1,-,TRBV5-1,TGCGCCAGCAGCCAAAAGACTAGCGGGAGCTCCTACAATGAGCAGTTCTTC,CASSQKTSGSSYNEQFF
-,TRBJ1-5,-,TRBV2,TGTGCCAGCAATACACAGGGCATGGGCAATCAGCCCCAGCATTTT,CASNTQGMGNQPQHF
TRBD1,TRBJ1-4,-,TRBV5-1,TGCGCCAGCAGCTCGGGACAGTTATATGAAAAACTGTTTTTT,CASSSGQLYEKLFF
TRBD1,TRBJ1-1,-,TRBV7-2,TGTGCCAGCAGCGAGGACAGGGGGGACACTGAAGCTTTCTTT,CASSEDRGDTEAFF
-,TRBJ2-5,-,TRBV10-3,TGTGCCATTTCTTCAGCGGGAGAGACCCAGTACTTC,CAISSAGETQYF
-,TRBJ2-5,-,TRBV7-6,TGTGCCAGCAGCTTAGCTGGCAGTGAAGAAGAGACCCAGTACTTC,CASSLAGSEEETQYF
-,TRBJ2-7,few,TRBV6-5,TGTGCCAGCGGGCAGCTGGCGGGAGAGCAGTACTTC,CASGQLAGEQYF
TRBD1,TRBJ2-3,-,TRBV2,TGTGCCAGCAGGGACCAGGGGGTGAGCACAGATACGCAGTATTTT,CASRDQGVSTDTQYF
TRBD1,TRBJ1-3,-,TRBV4-1,TGCGCCAGCAGCCCCCGGACAGGGGGCTCGGGTCCTGGAAACACCATATATTTT,CASSPRTGGSGPGNTIYF
TRBD2,TRBJ2-1,-,TRBV28,TGTGCCAGCAGGGCTCCGGGACTATCGAATGAGCAGTTCTTC,CASRAPGLSNEQFF
TRBD2,TRBJ2-7,-,TRBV10-2,TGCGCCAGCAGCCGCCCGGCTAGCGGGAGTTGGGAGCAGTACTTC,CASSRPASGSWEQYF
TRBD2,TRBJ2-1,-,TRBV7-2,TGTGCCAGCAGGACTAGCGGGAGGGTTGAGCAGTTCTTC,CASRTSGRVEQFF
-,TRBJ1-3,many,TRBV7-9,TGTGCCAGCAGCCTCTACCAGACAGTACCTGGAAACACCATATATTTT,CASSLYQTVPGNTIYF
TRBD1,TRBJ2-3,-,TRBV5-1,TGCGCCAGCAGCGGGGCGACAGGGTTTTGGTACGCAGATACGCAGTATTTT,CASSGATGFWYADTQYF
TRBD1,TRBJ1-4,-,TRBV2,TGTGCCAGCAGTGAAGCGCCGGACAGGGAAGAAAAACTGTTTTTT,CASSEAPDREEKLFF
TRBD2,TRBJ2-1,-,TRBV27,TGTGCCAGTAGCTTAAAAGGGCGACTAGCGGGAGCAAATGAGCAGTTCTTC,CASSLKGRLAGANEQFF
TRBD1,TRBJ1-1,-,TRBV15,TGTGCCACCAGCGGTAAGGACAGGTTGAACACTGAAGCTTTCTTT,CATSGKDRLNTEAFF